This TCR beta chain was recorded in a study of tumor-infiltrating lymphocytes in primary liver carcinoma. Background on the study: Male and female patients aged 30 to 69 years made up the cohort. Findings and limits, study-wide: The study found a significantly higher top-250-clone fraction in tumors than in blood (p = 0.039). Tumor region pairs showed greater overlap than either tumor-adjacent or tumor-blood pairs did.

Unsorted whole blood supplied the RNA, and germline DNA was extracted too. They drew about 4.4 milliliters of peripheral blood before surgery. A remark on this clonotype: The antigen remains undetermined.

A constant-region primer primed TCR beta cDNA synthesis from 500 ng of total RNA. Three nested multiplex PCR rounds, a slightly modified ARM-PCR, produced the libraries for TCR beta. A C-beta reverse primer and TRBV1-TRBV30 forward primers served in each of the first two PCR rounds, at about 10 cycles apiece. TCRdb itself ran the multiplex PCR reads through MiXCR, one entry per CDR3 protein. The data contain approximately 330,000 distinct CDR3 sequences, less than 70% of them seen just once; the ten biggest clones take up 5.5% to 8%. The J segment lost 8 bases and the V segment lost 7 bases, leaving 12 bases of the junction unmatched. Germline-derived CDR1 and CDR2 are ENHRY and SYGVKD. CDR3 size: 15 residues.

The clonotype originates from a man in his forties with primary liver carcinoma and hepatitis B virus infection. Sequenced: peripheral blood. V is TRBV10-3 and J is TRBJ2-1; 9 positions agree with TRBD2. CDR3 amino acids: CAIMGGRAGHYEQFF. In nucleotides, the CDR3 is TGTGCCATCATGGGCGGGAGGGCCGGCCACTATGAGCAGTTCTTC.